These T cell receptor beta chains were read from a single sample in a study of T cells in Graves' hyperthyroidism and ophthalmopathy. TCRdb reprocessed the multiplex PCR reads with MiXCR, giving one entry per CDR3 protein. The profile shows more than 500,000 distinct CDR3 sequences, about 14% of them singletons. Material: blood. The receptors originated from a woman aged 35 to 49 with Graves' hyperthyroidism. The CDR3 runs from the conserved cysteine through the conserved F or W. A D gene is named only where the DNA matches it firmly. Part of the rows lack a size; the others show once, few, many or a class for expanded clones.

clone_size | j_call | d_call | v_call | cdr3_length | cdr3_aa | cdr3_nt
. | TRBJ2-7 | TRBD1 | TRBV7-2 | 14 | CASSPGQGDQEQYF | TGTGCCAGCTCTCCGGGACAGGGTGATCAAGAGCAGTACTTC
. | TRBJ1-5 | . | TRBV12-3/TRBV12-4 | 15 | CASSLEGAGDQPQHF | TGTGCCAGCAGTTTAGAAGGTGCAGGGGATCAGCCCCAGCATTTT
many | TRBJ2-5 | TRBD1 | TRBV11-2 | 16 | CASSLVGGQGAETQYF | TGTGCCAGCAGCTTAGTAGGGGGACAGGGGGCTGAGACCCAGTACTTC
many | TRBJ1-2 | TRBD1 | TRBV5-1 | 15 | CASSPTGTGSYGYTF | TGTGCCAGCAGTCCAACCGGGACAGGGTCCTATGGCTACACCTTC
few | TRBJ2-7 | TRBD2 | TRBV10-3 | 13 | CASTLAGTYEQYF | TGTGCCAGTACACTAGCGGGCACCTACGAGCAGTACTTC
many | TRBJ1-5 | . | TRBV20-1 | 14 | CSASWQEINQPQHF | TGCAGTGCTAGCTGGCAGGAGATCAATCAGCCCCAGCATTTT
. | TRBJ2-7 | . | TRBV14 | 15 | CASSQAGRGSWEQYF | TGTGCCAGCAGCCAAGCGGGCAGGGGATCGTGGGAGCAGTACTTC
many | TRBJ1-2 | . | TRBV3-1 | 15 | CASSQDRRFNYGYTF | TGTGCCAGCAGCCAAGACAGGAGATTTAACTATGGCTACACCTTC
many | TRBJ2-5 | TRBD2 | TRBV20-1 | 16 | CSAKNARAGGQETQYF | TGCAGTGCGAAGAACGCCAGGGCGGGAGGTCAAGAGACCCAGTACTTC
. | TRBJ2-7 | TRBD2 | TRBV7-2 | 18 | CASSPWGLAGGSPYEQYF | TGTGCCAGCAGCCCTTGGGGACTAGCGGGAGGGTCCCCCTACGAGCAGTACTTC
many | TRBJ2-7 | . | TRBV6-1 | 11 | CASSEGHEQYF | TGTGCCAGCAGTGAGGGCCACGAGCAGTACTTC
many | TRBJ2-5 | . | TRBV30 | 14 | CAWSGLARRGTQYF | TGTGCCTGGAGTGGATTGGCACGCCGGGGGACCCAGTACTTC
many | TRBJ2-1 | . | TRBV5-5 | 15 | CASSRSGPSYNEQFF | TGTGCCAGCAGCCGAAGCGGTCCCTCCTACAATGAGCAGTTCTTC
few | TRBJ2-1 | . | TRBV2 | 13 | CASGGLREGEQFF | TGTGCCAGCGGGGGGCTGCGCGAGGGTGAGCAGTTCTTC
. | TRBJ2-2 | TRBD1 | TRBV20-1 | 16 | CSARAPGQGNTGELFF | TGCAGTGCTAGAGCCCCGGGACAGGGAAACACCGGGGAGCTGTTTTTT
many | TRBJ2-5 | TRBD1 | TRBV20-1 | 17 | CSARGRTTGGYQETQYF | TGCAGTGCTAGAGGACGTACGACAGGGGGGTACCAAGAGACCCAGTACTTC
. | TRBJ1-1 | . | TRBV19 | 14 | CASSMAGGPTEAFF | TGTGCCAGTAGTATGGCGGGGGGGCCCACTGAAGCTTTCTTT
. | TRBJ2-5 | TRBD2 | TRBV11-2 | 15 | CASSPTSGEGPTQYF | TGTGCCAGCAGCCCGACTAGCGGTGAGGGACCCACCCAGTACTTC
. | TRBJ2-5 | . | TRBV5-1 | 14 | CASSPYGYQETQYF | TGCGCCAGCAGCCCTTATGGGTACCAAGAGACCCAGTACTTC
few | TRBJ2-1 | TRBD1 | TRBV12-3/TRBV12-4 | 17 | CASSFGTGGPPGNEQFF | TGTGCCAGCAGTTTTGGGACAGGGGGCCCTCCGGGCAATGAGCAGTTCTTC
many | TRBJ2-7 | . | TRBV20-1 | 13 | CSARGADIYEQYF | TGCAGTGCTAGAGGGGCAGACATCTACGAGCAGTACTTC
few | TRBJ1-5 | . | TRBV19 | 15 | CASRISGAPNQPQHF | TGTGCCAGTAGAATATCAGGGGCACCGAATCAGCCCCAGCATTTT
many | TRBJ2-2 | . | TRBV14 | 15 | CASSQAGTNTGELFF | TGTGCCAGCAGCCAAGCGGGAACGAACACCGGGGAGCTGTTTTTT
many | TRBJ2-7 | TRBD1 | TRBV20-1 | 13 | CSAITGGPYEQYF | TGCAGTGCCATTACAGGGGGGCCCTACGAGCAGTACTTC
few | TRBJ1-3 | . | TRBV30 | 14 | CAWSERVNGNTIYF | TGTGCCTGGAGTGAAAGGGTAAATGGAAACACCATATATTTT
. | TRBJ2-7 | TRBD1 | TRBV28 | 14 | CASIAGTGPNEQYF | TGTGCCAGCATAGCCGGGACAGGGCCCAACGAGCAGTACTTC
few | TRBJ2-7 | TRBD1 | TRBV20-1 | 13 | CSAPGQGTLEQYF | TGCAGTGCTCCGGGACAGGGAACTCTCGAGCAGTACTTC
many | TRBJ2-2 | . | TRBV11-1 | 14 | CASSLQGSTGELFF | TGTGCCAGCAGCTTGCAGGGAAGCACCGGGGAGCTGTTTTTT
many | TRBJ2-3 | TRBD2 | TRBV20-1 | 14 | CSARGLAATDTQYF | TGCAGTGCTAGGGGGCTAGCGGCCACAGATACGCAGTATTTT
few | TRBJ2-1 | . | TRBV12-3/TRBV12-4 | 18 | CASSPPRGRGKAYNEQFF | TGTGCCAGCAGTCCGCCGAGGGGGAGAGGAAAAGCATACAATGAGCAGTTCTTC
many | TRBJ1-5 | . | TRBV27 | 17 | CASSLSSLPPGDQPQHF | TGTGCCAGCTCTCTTAGCAGTTTACCCCCAGGGGATCAGCCCCAGCATTTT
many | TRBJ1-2 | . | TRBV3-1 | 14 | CASSQGPGDYGYTF | TGTGCCAGCAGCCAAGGCCCAGGAGACTATGGCTACACCTTC
few | TRBJ2-7 | TRBD2 | TRBV24-1 | 18 | CATPSGTAKLGLAYEQYF | TGTGCCACGCCCTCCGGGACCGCTAAGCTTGGACTAGCTTACGAGCAGTACTTC
. | TRBJ1-5 | TRBD1 | TRBV7-9 | 16 | CASSSTEGQLNQPQHF | TGTGCCAGCAGCTCCACTGAGGGACAGCTCAATCAGCCCCAGCATTTT
. | TRBJ1-1 | . | TRBV2 | 11 | CATRLGSEAFF | TGTGCCACCCGACTTGGCTCTGAAGCTTTCTTT
many | TRBJ2-1 | . | TRBV3-1 | 15 | CASRFRDGRYNEQFF | TGTGCCAGCAGATTCCGGGACGGACGTTACAATGAGCAGTTCTTC
many | TRBJ2-3 | . | TRBV11-3 | 15 | CASSLEDSSTDTQYF | TGTGCCAGCAGCTTAGAGGACAGTAGCACAGATACGCAGTATTTT
many | TRBJ2-3 | TRBD2 | TRBV20-1 | 14 | CSASGTSPTDTQYF | TGCAGTGCTTCCGGGACTAGCCCGACAGATACGCAGTATTTT
many | TRBJ1-1 | TRBD1 | TRBV9 | 15 | CASSPQTGRNTEAFF | TGTGCCAGCAGCCCCCAGACAGGGAGGAACACTGAAGCTTTCTTT
few | TRBJ1-2 | . | TRBV6-4 | 17 | CASSDLGGGPDGYGYTF | TGTGCCAGCAGTGACCTAGGCGGGGGGCCAGATGGCTATGGCTACACCTTC
many | TRBJ2-1 | TRBD1 | TRBV4-1 | 14 | CASSQGTGYDEQFF | TGCGCCAGCAGCCAAGGGACAGGGTACGATGAGCAGTTCTTC
. | TRBJ2-5 | TRBD2 | TRBV6-5 | 16 | CASVRLADRVQETQYF | TGTGCCAGCGTTCGACTAGCGGATCGGGTACAAGAGACCCAGTACTTC
many | TRBJ2-7 | . | TRBV5-1 | 16 | CASSLVSRGRSYEQYF | TGCGCCAGCAGCTTGGTTTCCAGGGGACGCTCCTACGAGCAGTACTTC
few | TRBJ2-7 | . | TRBV15 | 16 | CATSRDYSAQSYEQYF | TGTGCCACCAGCAGAGATTACTCAGCCCAATCCTACGAGCAGTACTTC
many | TRBJ2-7 | TRBD2 | TRBV3-1 | 15 | CASSQGTSVAYEQYF | TGTGCCAGCAGCCAAGGAACTAGCGTGGCCTACGAGCAGTACTTC
many | TRBJ2-3 | TRBD2 | TRBV11-2 | 17 | CASSLRAGGEYTDTQYF | TGTGCCAGCAGCTTAAGGGCTGGGGGGGAGTACACAGATACGCAGTATTTT
many | TRBJ1-2 | . | TRBV28 | 13 | CASSAILSYGYTF | TGTGCCAGCAGTGCCATTTTGAGCTATGGCTACACCTTC
. | TRBJ2-1 | TRBD2 | TRBV3-1 | 15 | CASSTGTSGNYEQFF | TGTGCCAGCAGCACCGGGACTAGCGGGAATTATGAGCAGTTCTTC